One and the same sample provided the 7 T cell receptor beta chains below, sequenced in a study of cytomegalovirus exposure and HLA in healthy donors. 13 Jbeta primers and 60 Vbeta primers were used for the PCR. Clones were sequenced by immunoSEQ multiplex PCR, and TCRdb holds only the in-frame ones, with some missing. In total, the table holds fewer than 85,000 clones. The sequenced sample consisted of PBMCs. These TCRs come from a woman in her forties in good health and CMV-seropositive.

The chain carries TRBV5-1 and TRBJ2-1; no reliable D call. This CDR3 spans 12 amino acids. The germline V gene has CDR1 SGHRS and CDR2 YFSETQ. The V end was cut by 0 bases, the J end by 6 bases, with 4 bases between. The CDR3 region is CASSLAINEQFF. CDR3 bases: TGCGCCAGCAGCTTGGCAATCAATGAGCAGTTCTTC.

The chain recombines TRBV7-9 with TRBJ1-2; 9 nucleotides match TRBD1. This CDR3 comprises 16 residues. Germline V gene lookup returns CDR1 SEHNR and CDR2 FQNEAQ (reference sequence). J gave up 4 bases and V 4 bases, and 10 bases lay outside the gene matches. CDR3 residues: CASSSGTGSVSYGYTF. The CDR3 region has the DNA TGTGCCAGCAGCTCCGGGACAGGGTCGGTGAGCTATGGCTACACCTTC.

The chain uses TRBV2 and TRBJ2-7; a weak D match, TRBD1 (6 bases). Trimming took off 0 bases at V and 3 bases at J, with 9 bases between the two ends. Germline loops: CDR1 SNHLY, CDR2 FYNNEI. This CDR3 is built from 14 residues. The CDR3: CASSEATGYYEQYF. In DNA, the CDR3 is TGTGCCAGCAGTGAAGCGACAGGCTACTACGAGCAGTACTTC.

The rearrangement links TRBV28 to TRBJ2-7; TRBD1 is a possible D gene (9 bases). The length of the CDR3 is 17 residues. Deletions cut 5 bases from V and 8 bases from J, with 28 bases between. The germline V gene has CDR1 MDHEN and CDR2 SYDVKM. Here the CDR3 DNA reads TGTGCCAGCAGTACCGGGGGGGTAGGGACAGGGATGAAGAAGCAGTACTTC. This codes for CASSTGGVGTGMKKQYF.

The rearrangement uses TRBV7-9 and TRBJ2-4; TRBD1 aligns across 7 bases. This CDR3 comprises 14 residues. Germline values: CDR1 SEHNR, CDR2 FQNEAQ (reference sequence). Trimming removed 5 bases from V and 6 bases from J; junction bases left unmatched: 7. The CDR3 region has the DNA TGTGCCAGCAGCCAGGGACAGACACGAAACATTCAGTACTTC. Translation gives CASSQGQTRNIQYF.

The rearrangement uses TRBV28 and TRBJ1-2, with D possibly being TRBD1 (6 bases). The CDR3 runs 14 residues. V was cut by 5 bases and J by 0 bases, with 10 bases left in between. Germline-derived CDR1 and CDR2 are MDHEN and SYDVKM. Here the CDR3 reads CASSPGTSNYGYTF. The CDR3 DNA is TGTGCCAGCAGTCCCGGGACATCTAACTATGGCTACACCTTC.

The chain employs TRBV27 and TRBJ1-1; TRBD1 matches 7 bases. With V trimmed by 7 bases and J by 9 bases, 11 bases remained unmatched. The CDR3 covers 13 residues. Per germline, CDR1 MNHEY and CDR2 SMNVEV (reference sequence). The CDR3 DNA sequence: TGTGCCAGCACCCTTACACAGGGGTCCCAAGCTTTCTTT. Its translation: CASTLTQGSQAFF.